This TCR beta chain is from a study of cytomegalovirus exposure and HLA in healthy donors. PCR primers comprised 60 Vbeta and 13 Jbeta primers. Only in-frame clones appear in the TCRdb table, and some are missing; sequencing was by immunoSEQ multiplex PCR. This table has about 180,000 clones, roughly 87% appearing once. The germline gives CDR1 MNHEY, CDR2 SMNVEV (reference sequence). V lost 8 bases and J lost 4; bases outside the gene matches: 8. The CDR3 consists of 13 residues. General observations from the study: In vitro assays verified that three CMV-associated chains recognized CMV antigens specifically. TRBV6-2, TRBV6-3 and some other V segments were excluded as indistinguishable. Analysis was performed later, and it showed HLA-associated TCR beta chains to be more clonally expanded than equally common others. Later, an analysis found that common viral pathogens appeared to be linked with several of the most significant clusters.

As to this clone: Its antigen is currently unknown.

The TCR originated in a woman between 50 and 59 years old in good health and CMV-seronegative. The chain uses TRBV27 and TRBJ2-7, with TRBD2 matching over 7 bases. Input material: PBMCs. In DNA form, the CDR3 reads TGTGCCAGCGATCGGACTAGACATTACGAGCAGTACTTC. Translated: CASDRTRHYEQYF.